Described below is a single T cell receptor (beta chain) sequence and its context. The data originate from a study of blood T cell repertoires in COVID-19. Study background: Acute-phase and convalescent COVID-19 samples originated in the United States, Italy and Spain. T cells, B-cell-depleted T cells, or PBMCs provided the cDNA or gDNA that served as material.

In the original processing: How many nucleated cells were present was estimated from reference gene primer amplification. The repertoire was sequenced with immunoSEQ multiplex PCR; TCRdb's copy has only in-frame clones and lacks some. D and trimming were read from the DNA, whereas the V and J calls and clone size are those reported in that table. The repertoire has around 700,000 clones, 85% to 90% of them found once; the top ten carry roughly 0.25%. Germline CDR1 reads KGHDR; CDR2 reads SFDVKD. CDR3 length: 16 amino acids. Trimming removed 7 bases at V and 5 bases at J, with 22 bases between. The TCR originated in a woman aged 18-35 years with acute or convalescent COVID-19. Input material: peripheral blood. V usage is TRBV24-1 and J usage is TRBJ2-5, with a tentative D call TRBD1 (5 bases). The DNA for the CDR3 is TGTGCCACCAGCCCCACTCCGGCAGGGTGGGGTGAGACCCAGTACTTC. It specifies CATSPTPAGWGETQYF.